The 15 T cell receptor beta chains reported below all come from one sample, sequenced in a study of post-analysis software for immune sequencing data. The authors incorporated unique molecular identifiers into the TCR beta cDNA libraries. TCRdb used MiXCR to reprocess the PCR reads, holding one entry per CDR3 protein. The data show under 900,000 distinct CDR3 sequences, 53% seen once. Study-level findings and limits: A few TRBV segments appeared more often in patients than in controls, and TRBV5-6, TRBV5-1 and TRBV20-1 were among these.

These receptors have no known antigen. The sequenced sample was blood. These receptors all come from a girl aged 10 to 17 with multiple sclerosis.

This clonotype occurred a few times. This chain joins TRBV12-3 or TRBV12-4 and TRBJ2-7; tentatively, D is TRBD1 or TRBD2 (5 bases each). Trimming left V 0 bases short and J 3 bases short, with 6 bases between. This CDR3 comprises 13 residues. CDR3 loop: CASSLAGDYEQYF. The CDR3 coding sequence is TGTGCCAGCAGTTTAGCGGGGGACTACGAGCAGTACTTC.

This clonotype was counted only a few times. CDR3: CASSQTGGRTDTQYF. CDR3 nucleotide sequence: TGTGCCAGCAGCCAAACGGGGGGGCGCACAGATACGCAGTATTTT. This chain links TRBV7-3 with TRBJ2-3; 8 bases match TRBD2. CDR3 size: 15 residues. Germline CDR1 SGHTA, CDR2 FQGTGA. The ends lost 5 bases at V and 1 base at J; junction bases unmatched: 5.

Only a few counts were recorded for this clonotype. CDR3 loop: CASREGTGGYEQYF. CDR3 coding DNA: TGCGCCAGCAGGGAGGGGACAGGGGGCTACGAGCAGTACTTC. The chain has TRBV5-1 and TRBJ2-7; 11 positions agree with TRBD1. The CDR3 extends over 14 amino acids. Looked up from germline, CDR1 is SGHRS and CDR2 is YFSETQ. V gave up 5 bases and J gave up 3 bases; unmatched junction bases: 4.

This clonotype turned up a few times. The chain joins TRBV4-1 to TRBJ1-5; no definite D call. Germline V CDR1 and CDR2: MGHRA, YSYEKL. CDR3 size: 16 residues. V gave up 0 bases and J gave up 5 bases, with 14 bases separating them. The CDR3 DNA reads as TGCGCCAGCAGCCAAGATTTCCCAGACCAGTATCAGCCCCAGCATTTT. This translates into CASSQDFPDQYQPQHF.

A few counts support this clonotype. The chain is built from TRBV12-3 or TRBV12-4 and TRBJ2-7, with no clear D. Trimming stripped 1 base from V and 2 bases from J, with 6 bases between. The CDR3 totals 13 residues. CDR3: CASSLVETYEQYF. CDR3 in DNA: TGTGCCAGCAGTTTAGTAGAGACCTACGAGCAGTACTTC.

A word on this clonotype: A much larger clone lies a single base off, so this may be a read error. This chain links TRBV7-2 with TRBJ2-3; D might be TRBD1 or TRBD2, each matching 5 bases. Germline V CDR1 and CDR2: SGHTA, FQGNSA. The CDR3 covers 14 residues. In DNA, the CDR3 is TGTGTCAGCAGCTTTGGGGCTAGCCGAGATACGCAGTATTTT. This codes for CVSSFGASRDTQYF. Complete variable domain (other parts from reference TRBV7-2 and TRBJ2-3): GAGVSQSPSNKVTEKGKDVELRCDPISGHTALYWYRQSLGQGLEFLIYFQGNSAPDKSGLPSDRFSAERTGGSVSTLTIQRTQQEDSAVYLCVSSFGASRDTQYFGPGTRLTVL.

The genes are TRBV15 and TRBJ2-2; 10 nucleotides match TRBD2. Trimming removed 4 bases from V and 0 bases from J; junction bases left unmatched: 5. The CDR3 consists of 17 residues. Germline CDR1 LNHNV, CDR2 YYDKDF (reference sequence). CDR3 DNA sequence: TGTGCCACCAGCACGAGACTAGCGGGTACGAACACCGGGGAGCTGTTTTTT. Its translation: CATSTRLAGTNTGELFF.

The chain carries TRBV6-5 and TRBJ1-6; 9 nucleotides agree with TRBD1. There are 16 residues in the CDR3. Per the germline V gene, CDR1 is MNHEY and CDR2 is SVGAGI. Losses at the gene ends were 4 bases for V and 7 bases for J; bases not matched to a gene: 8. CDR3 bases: TGTGCCAGCAGTTCCCTGGGGGACAGGGACAATTCACCCCTCCACTTT. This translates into CASSSLGDRDNSPLHF.

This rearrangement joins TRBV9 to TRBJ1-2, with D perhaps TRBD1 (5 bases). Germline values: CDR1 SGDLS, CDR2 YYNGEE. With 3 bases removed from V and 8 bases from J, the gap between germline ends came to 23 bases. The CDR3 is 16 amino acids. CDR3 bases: TGTGCCAGCAGCGCCGTACCCCCGGGGCCCTCGAGGGGCTACACCTTC. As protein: CASSAVPPGPSRGYTF.

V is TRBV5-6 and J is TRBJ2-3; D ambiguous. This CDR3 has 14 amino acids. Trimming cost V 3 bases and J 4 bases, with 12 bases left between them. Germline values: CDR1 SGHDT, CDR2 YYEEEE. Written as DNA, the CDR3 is TGTGCCAGCAGCTCGGTAATAGAGCCAGATACGCAGTATTTT. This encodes CASSSVIEPDTQYF. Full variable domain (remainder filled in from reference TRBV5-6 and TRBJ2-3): DAGVTQSPTHLIKTRGQQVTLRCSPKSGHDTVSWYQQALGQGPQFIFQYYEEEERQRGNFPDRFSGHQFPNYSSELNVNALLLGDSALYLCASSSVIEPDTQYFGPGTRLTVL.

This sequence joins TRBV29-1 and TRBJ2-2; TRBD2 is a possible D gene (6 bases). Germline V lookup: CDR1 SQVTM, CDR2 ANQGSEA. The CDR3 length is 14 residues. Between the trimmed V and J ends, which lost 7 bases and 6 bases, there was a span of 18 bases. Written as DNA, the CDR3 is TGCAGCGCCGGATTAACTAGCAACTCCGGGGAGCTGTTTTTT. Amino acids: CSAGLTSNSGELFF.

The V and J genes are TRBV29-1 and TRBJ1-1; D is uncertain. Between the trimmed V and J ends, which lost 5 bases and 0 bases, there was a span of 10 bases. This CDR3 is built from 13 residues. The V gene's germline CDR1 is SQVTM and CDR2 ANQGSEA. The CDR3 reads CSVHRVMNTEAFF. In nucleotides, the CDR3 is TGCAGCGTTCATCGGGTAATGAACACTGAAGCTTTCTTT.

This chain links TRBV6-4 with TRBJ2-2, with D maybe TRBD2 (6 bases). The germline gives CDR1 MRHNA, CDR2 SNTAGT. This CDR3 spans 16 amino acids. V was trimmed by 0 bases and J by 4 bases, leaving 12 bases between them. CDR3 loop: CASSDSGLGGTGELFF. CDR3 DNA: TGTGCCAGCAGTGACTCGGGTCTCGGGGGCACCGGGGAGCTGTTTTTT.

CDR3 sequence: CASRLTGNTEAFF. The CDR3 DNA is TGTGCCAGCCGGTTAACAGGCAACACTGAAGCTTTCTTT. This chain joins TRBV6-5 and TRBJ1-1; weak D call: TRBD1 (5 bases). The CDR3 covers 13 residues. CDR1 and CDR2 (germline): MNHEY, SVGAGI. The V end was cut by 8 bases, the J end by 2 bases, with 12 bases between.

CDR3 nucleotides: TGTGCCAGCAGCCAACGGGCCCATCCGGGAGACGAGCAGTACTTC. Its translation: CASSQRAHPGDEQYF. The gene calls are TRBV7-2 and TRBJ2-7, with D possibly being TRBD2 (6 bases). The V end lost 5 bases, the J end lost 5 bases, and 19 bases lay between the germline ends. CDR3 length equals 15 residues. Germline values: CDR1 SGHTA, CDR2 FQGNSA.